This TCR beta chain stems from a study of blood T cell repertoires in COVID-19. About the research overall: From the United States, Italy and Spain came samples of acute and convalescent COVID-19. In each case, the material was cDNA or gDNA derived from T cells, B-cell-depleted T cells, or PBMCs.

V lost 4 bases to trimming and J lost 0 bases; unmatched junction nucleotides: 6. This CDR3 is built from 17 residues. The V gene's germline CDR1 is SGHRS and CDR2 YFSETQ. Methods used by the authors: By means of reference gene primer amplification, nucleated cell counts were estimated. The assay was immunoSEQ multiplex PCR, and TCRdb's table has in-frame clones only and misses some. The V and J calls and clone size come from that table; D and trimming were worked out from the DNA. Of about 78,000 clones listed, less than 90% are singletons. The sequencing input was peripheral blood. The rearrangement links TRBV5-1 to TRBJ1-6, with TRBD1 identical over 8 bases. This sequence was found in a man aged 55 to 70 with active or convalescent COVID-19. CDR3 in amino acids: CASSLTGQVSYNSPLHF. The CDR3 DNA follows: TGCGCCAGCAGCCTCACGGGACAGGTCTCCTATAATTCACCCCTCCACTTT.